This entry describes one T cell receptor beta chain. Its matching antigen is unknown. This entry is derived from a study of cytomegalovirus exposure and HLA in healthy donors. Amplification used 60 Vbeta primers and 13 Jbeta primers. Per the authors' pipeline: The count from a later analysis was about 80 million unique TCR beta chains, some 12 million of them shared. Using immunoSEQ multiplex PCR, the repertoire was profiled, and TCRdb retains in-frame clones only, with some absent. Clone size and the V and J calls come from that table; the DNA yielded D and trimming. The sample shows 100,000 to 150,000 clones, approximately 80% of them seen only once. Study-level results: Using a false discovery rate of 0.05, a later analysis showed that about 16,000 TCR beta sequences were associated with HLA alleles. A reported reduction in N-insertions relative to the approximately 640-donor mean was seen in an Asian-associated ancestry cluster in a later analysis.

With V trimmed by 4 bases and J by 0 bases, 0 bases remained unmatched. Germline CDR1 LNHDA, CDR2 SQIVND (reference sequence). This CDR3 is 15 amino acids long. Sequencing was done on a sample of PBMCs. The chain is built from TRBV19 and TRBJ1-5, with TRBD1 identical over 10 bases. The receptor comes from a human donor in good health. This CDR3 reads CASSRTGGSNQPQHF. CDR3 in DNA: TGTGCCAGTAGTAGGACAGGGGGTAGCAATCAGCCCCAGCATTTT.